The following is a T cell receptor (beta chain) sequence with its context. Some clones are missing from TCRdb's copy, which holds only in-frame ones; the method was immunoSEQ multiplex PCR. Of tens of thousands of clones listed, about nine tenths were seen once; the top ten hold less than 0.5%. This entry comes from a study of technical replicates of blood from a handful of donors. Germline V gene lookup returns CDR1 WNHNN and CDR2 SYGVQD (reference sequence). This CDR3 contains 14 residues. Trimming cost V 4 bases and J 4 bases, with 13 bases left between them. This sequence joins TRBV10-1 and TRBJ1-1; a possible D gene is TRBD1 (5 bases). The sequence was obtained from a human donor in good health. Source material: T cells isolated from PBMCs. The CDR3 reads CASSGSREVTEAFF. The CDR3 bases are TGCGCCAGCAGTGGATCCAGGGAGGTCACTGAAGCTTTCTTT.